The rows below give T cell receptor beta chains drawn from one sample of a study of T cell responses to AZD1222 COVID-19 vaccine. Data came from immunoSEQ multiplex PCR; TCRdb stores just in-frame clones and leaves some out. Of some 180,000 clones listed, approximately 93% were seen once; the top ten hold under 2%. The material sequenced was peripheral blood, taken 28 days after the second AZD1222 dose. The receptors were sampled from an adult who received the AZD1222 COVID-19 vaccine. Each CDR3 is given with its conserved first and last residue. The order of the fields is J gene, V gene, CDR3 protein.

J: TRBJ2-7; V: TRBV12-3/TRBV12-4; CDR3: CASSLIPGPQYF
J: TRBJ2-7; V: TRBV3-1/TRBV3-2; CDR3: CASSQDRDRGREQYF
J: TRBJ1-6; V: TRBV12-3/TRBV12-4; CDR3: CASKGTWNSPLHF
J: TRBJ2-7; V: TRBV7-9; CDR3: CASSPSYEQYF
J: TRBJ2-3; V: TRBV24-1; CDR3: CATSDQEGPTDTQYF
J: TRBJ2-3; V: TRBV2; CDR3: CASSSSDSLADTQYF
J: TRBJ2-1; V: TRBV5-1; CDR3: CASKFRASTTLSSYNEQFF
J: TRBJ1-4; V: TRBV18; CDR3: CASSRTGKDEKLFF
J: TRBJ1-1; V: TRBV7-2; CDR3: CATMRGPNTEAFF
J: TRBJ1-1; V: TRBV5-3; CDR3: CARSLGEWVTEAFF
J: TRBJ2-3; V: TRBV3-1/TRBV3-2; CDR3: CASSQVGPLGTQYF
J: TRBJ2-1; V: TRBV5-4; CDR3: CASSLPGLAGYNEQFF
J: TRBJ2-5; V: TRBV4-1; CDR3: CASSQGGGRRQETQYF
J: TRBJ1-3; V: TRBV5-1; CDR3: CASSPRDVNSGNTIYF
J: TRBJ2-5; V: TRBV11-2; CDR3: CASSLYSTQETQYF
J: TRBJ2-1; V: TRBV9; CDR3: CASSTTRIAGGFDEQFF
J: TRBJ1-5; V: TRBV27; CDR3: CASSSGQGRGYSNQPQHF
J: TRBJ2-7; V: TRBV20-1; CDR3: CSVDRSYEQYF
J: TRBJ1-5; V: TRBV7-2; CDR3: CASSLANRVQPQHF
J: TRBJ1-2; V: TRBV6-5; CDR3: CASRWTGGYTF
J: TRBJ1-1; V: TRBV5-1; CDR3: CASSKTGYTEAFF
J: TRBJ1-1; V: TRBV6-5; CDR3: CASSYSRGVLEAFF
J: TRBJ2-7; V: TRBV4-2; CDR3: CASSPGTSGGYEQYF
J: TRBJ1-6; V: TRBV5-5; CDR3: CASSLDPGMYSPLHF
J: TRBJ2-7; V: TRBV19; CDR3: CASSSGQVSHF
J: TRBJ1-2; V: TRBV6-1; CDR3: CASSEVFETGYGYTF
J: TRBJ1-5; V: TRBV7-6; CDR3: CASSLAAAGGYSNQPQHF
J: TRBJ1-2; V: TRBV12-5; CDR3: CASGGQEAYGYTF
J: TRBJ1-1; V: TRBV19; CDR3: CASRYRGSTEAFF